The following is a TCR beta chain sequence with its context. These data are taken from a study of control samples from healthy donors and cancer patients. The CDR3 sequence is 17 residues long. Germline-derived CDR1 and CDR2 are SGHNT and YENEEA. The V end lost 1 base, the J end lost 3 bases, and 18 bases lay between the germline ends. Libraries were prepared by immunoSEQ multiplex PCR; TCRdb keeps only in-frame clonotypes and omits some of them. The table has tens of thousands of clones, around 89% seen once. The chain combines TRBV11-3 with TRBJ2-5; D possibly matches TRBD1 or TRBD2 (5 bases each). The sequenced sample was blood. This TCR came from a woman in her seventies in good health. The CDR3 bases are TGTGCCAGCAGCTTAGGTCACCTCGGGACCCAAAAAGAGACCCAGTACTTC. Its protein product is CASSLGHLGTQKETQYF.